This T cell receptor (beta chain) derives from a study of blood T cell repertoires in COVID-19. Background on the study: From the United States, Italy and Spain came samples of acute and convalescent COVID-19. PBMCs, B-cell-depleted T cells, or T cells provided the cDNA or gDNA that made up the material.

Source study methods: Amplification with reference gene primers provided the estimates of nucleated cell counts. The table came from immunoSEQ multiplex PCR; TCRdb's copy has only in-frame clones and leaves some out. V and J calls and clone size are those listed in that table; D and trimming were worked out from the DNA. The sample consists of some 170,000 clones, roughly 82% of them appearing once. This CDR3 is built from 15 residues. The chain couples TRBV21-1 to TRBJ1-2. TRBV21-1 is a pseudogene segment. The clonotype comes from a woman in her sixties or seventies with acute or convalescent COVID-19. Sample: peripheral blood. This CDR3 reads CASSKDGGAVYGYTF. CDR3 DNA: TGTGCCAGCAGCAAAGACGGGGGGGCGGTCTATGGCTACACCTTC.